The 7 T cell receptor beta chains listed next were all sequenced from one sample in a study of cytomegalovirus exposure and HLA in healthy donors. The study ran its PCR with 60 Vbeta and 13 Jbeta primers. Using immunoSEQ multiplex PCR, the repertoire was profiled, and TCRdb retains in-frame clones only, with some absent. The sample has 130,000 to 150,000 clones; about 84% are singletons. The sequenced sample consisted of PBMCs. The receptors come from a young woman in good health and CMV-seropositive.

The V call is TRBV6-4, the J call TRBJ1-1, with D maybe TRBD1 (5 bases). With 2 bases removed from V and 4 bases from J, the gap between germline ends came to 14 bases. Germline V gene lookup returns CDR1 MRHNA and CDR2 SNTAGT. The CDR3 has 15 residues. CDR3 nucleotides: TGTGCCAGCAGTGACCCATCGCGGGGGGTCACTGAAGCTTTCTTT. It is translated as CASSDPSRGVTEAFF.

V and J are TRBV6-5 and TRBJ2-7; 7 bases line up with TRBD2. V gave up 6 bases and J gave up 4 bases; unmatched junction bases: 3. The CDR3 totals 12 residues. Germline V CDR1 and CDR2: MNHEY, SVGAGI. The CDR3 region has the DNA TGTGCCAGCAGCGGGGAGGGTTACGAGCAGTACTTC. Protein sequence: CASSGEGYEQYF.

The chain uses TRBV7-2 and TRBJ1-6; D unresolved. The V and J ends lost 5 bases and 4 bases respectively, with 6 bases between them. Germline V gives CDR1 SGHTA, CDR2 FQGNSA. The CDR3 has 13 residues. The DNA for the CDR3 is TGTGCCAGCAGCCGGGATTATAATTCACCCCTCCACTTT. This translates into CASSRDYNSPLHF.

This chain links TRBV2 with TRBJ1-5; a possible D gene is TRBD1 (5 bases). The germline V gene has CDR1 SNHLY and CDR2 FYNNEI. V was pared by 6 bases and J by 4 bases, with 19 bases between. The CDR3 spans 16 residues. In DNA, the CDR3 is TGTGCCAGCAGCGAAAAGTTAGACAGTATGAATCAGCCCCAGCATTTT. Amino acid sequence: CASSEKLDSMNQPQHF.

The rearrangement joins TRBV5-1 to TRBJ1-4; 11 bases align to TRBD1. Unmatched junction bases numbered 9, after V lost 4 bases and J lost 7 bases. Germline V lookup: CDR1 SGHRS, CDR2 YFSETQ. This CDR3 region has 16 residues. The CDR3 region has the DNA TGCGCCAGCAGCCCGGGACAGGGGGTTATTGGTGAAAAACTGTTTTTT. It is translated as CASSPGQGVIGEKLFF.

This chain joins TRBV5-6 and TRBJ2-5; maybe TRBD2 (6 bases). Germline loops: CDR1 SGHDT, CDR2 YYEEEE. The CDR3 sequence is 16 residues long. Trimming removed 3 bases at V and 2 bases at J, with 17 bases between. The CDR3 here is CASSYRETVTQETQYF. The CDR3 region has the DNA TGTGCCAGCAGCTACCGGGAGACAGTGACTCAAGAGACCCAGTACTTC.

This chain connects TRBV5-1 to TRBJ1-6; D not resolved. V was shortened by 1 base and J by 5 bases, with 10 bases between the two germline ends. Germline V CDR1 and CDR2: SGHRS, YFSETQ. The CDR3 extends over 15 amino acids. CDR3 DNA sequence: TGCGCCAGCAGCTTGTTGGGAGACCATAATTCACCCCTCCACTTT. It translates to CASSLLGDHNSPLHF.